This T cell receptor (beta chain) was observed in a study of beta chain features in type 1 diabetes. The V and J ends lost 3 bases and 0 bases respectively, with 8 bases between them. The CDR3 extends over 14 amino acids. Germline CDR1 and CDR2: MDHEN and SYDVKM. All of the isolated RNA was reverse transcribed, so expressed TCRB transcripts were sequenced. The repertoire was sequenced with immunoSEQ multiplex PCR; TCRdb's copy has only in-frame clones and lacks some. This table has 350,000 to 450,000 clones, approximately 15% appearing once. This clone was counted only a few times. This chain links TRBV28 with TRBJ2-5; D may be TRBD2 (5 bases). The source of this sequence is a young man in good health. The source material was naive CD4+ T cells from blood. The CDR3 DNA reads TGTGCCAGCAGTTTGAGGGATTACCAAGAGACCCAGTACTTC. Translation: CASSLRDYQETQYF.